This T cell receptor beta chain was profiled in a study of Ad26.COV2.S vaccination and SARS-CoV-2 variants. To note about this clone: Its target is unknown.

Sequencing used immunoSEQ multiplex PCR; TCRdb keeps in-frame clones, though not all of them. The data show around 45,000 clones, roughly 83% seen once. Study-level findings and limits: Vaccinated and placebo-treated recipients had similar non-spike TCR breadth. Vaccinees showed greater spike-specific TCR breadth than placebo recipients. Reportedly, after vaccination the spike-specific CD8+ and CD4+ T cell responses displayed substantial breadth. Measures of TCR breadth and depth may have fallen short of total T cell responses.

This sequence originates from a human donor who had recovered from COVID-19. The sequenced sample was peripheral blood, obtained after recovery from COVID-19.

The CDR3 bases are TGTGCCAGCAAGGGGGGGAACTGGAACACTGAAGCTTTCTTT. Translated, it gives CASKGGNWNTEAFF. The rearrangement uses TRBV6-5 and TRBJ1-1, with a possible D match to TRBD1 (6 bases). Germline V CDR1 and CDR2: MNHEY, SVGAGI. CDR3 length equals 14 residues. With 7 bases removed from V and 1 base from J, the gap between germline ends came to 13 bases.